The 20 T cell receptor beta chains below were found in one sample sequenced in a study of blood T cell repertoires in COVID-19. Only in-frame clones appear in the TCRdb table, and some are missing; sequencing was by immunoSEQ multiplex PCR. The data contain some 160,000 clones, 80% to 90% of them singletons. Sequencing was carried out using peripheral blood. The receptors originated from a woman in her 70s with acute or convalescent COVID-19.

This clone was counted a single time. The J gene is TRBJ2-2, the V gene TRBV2; 10 nucleotides line up with TRBD2. V shed 3 bases, J shed 6 bases, and the junction held 4 bases outside the gene matches. Germline values: CDR1 SNHLY, CDR2 FYNNEI. This CDR3 region has 15 residues. Here the CDR3 DNA reads TGTGCCAGCAGTGAGCGTCTAGCGGGAGCCGGGGAGCTGTTTTTT. The encoded protein is CASSERLAGAGELFF.

The rearrangement uses TRBV4-2 and TRBJ1-2, with D possibly TRBD1 on 5 matching bases. The germline CDR1 and CDR2 sequences are LGHNA and YNFKEQ. V lost 1 base to trimming and J lost 1 base, with 19 bases between them. The CDR3 totals 18 residues. This CDR3 reads CASSQVTVGSRNNYGYTF. The CDR3 region has the DNA TGTGCCAGCAGCCAAGTGACAGTAGGAAGTAGAAATAACTATGGCTACACCTTC.

The rearrangement links TRBV4-2 to TRBJ2-3; a possible D gene is TRBD1 (7 bases). CDR3 size: 16 residues. V was cut by 0 bases and J by 3 bases, with 13 bases left in between. The V gene's germline CDR1 is LGHNA and CDR2 YNFKEQ. The CDR3 nucleotides read TGTGCCAGCAGCCAAGACGGCCAGGGGGGAACAGATACGCAGTATTTT. Its protein is CASSQDGQGGTDTQYF.

This clone appeared a single time. The rearrangement uses TRBV6-2 or TRBV6-3 and TRBJ2-3; 9 bases fit TRBD2. J gave up 8 bases and V 4 bases, and 13 bases lay outside the gene matches. CDR3 length equals 16 residues. CDR1 and CDR2 (germline): MNHEY, SVGEGT. The CDR3 DNA reads TGTGCCAGCAGTTCACGACTAGCGGACATCTTTGGTACGCAGTATTTT. Amino acid sequence: CASSSRLADIFGTQYF.

The CDR3 nucleotides are TGTGCCAGTAGCGCGCGGGTGAACACTGAAGCTTTCTTT. It specifies CASSARVNTEAFF. The V and J genes are TRBV19 and TRBJ1-1; D call uncertain. V lost 6 bases and J 0 bases, leaving 8 bases between the germline ends. The CDR3 is 13 residues long. CDR1 and CDR2 from the germline V gene are LNHDA and SQIVND (reference sequence).

V and J are TRBV18 and TRBJ2-7; D unclear. V was shortened by 3 bases and J by 3 bases, with 15 bases between the two germline ends. This CDR3 has 15 residues. Germline CDR1 and CDR2: KGHSH and LQKENI. CDR3 in amino acids: CASSPGRQEYYEQYF. CDR3 nucleotides: TGTGCCAGCTCACCTGGTCGTCAGGAATACTACGAGCAGTACTTC.

The chain combines TRBV20-1 with TRBJ1-2, with TRBD1 matching 8 bases. The CDR3 is 11 residues long. Germline V gene lookup returns CDR1 DFQATT and CDR2 SNEGSKA (reference sequence). The V and J ends lost 4 bases and 8 bases, in that order; junction bases with no gene match: 3. This CDR3 is CSAIRGQGYTF. The CDR3 DNA sequence: TGCAGTGCTATCAGGGGGCAAGGCTACACCTTC.

V usage is TRBV11-2 and J usage is TRBJ1-6, with 7 bases identical to TRBD1. CDR3 length equals 15 residues. The V gene's germline CDR1 is SGHAT and CDR2 FQNNGV. J gave up 7 bases and V 0 bases, and 3 bases lay outside the gene matches. This CDR3 is CASSLEGGANSPLHF. For the CDR3, the DNA is TGTGCCAGCAGCTTAGAAGGGGGCGCAAATTCACCCCTCCACTTT.

The chain combines TRBV27 with TRBJ2-1; TRBD2 is a possible D gene (7 bases). Trimming took off 0 bases at V and 5 bases at J, with 14 bases between the two ends. CDR1 and CDR2 (germline): MNHEY, SMNVEV (reference sequence). CDR3 length: 16 residues. CDR3 coding DNA: TGTGCCAGCAGTTTATCAGGGGGACTACTAAACAATGAGCAGTTCTTC. This sequence encodes CASSLSGGLLNNEQFF.

This chain uses TRBV28 with TRBJ1-4; D unresolved. V dropped 4 bases and J dropped 3 bases, with 15 bases sitting between them. The CDR3 has 16 amino acids. CDR1 MDHEN and CDR2 SYDVKM come from the germline V gene. CDR3: CASSYRGGSPNEKLFF. In DNA, the CDR3 is TGTGCCAGCAGTTACCGCGGAGGGTCACCTAATGAAAAACTGTTTTTT.

The chain employs TRBV11-2 and TRBJ1-1, with 9 bases aligning to TRBD1. CDR1 SGHAT and CDR2 FQNNGV come from the germline V gene. Trimming cost V 5 bases and J 4 bases; bases outside gene matches: 5. The CDR3 runs 14 residues. CDR3 sequence reads: CASSRDRVGTEAFF. The CDR3 DNA sequence: TGTGCCAGCAGCCGGGACAGGGTAGGCACTGAAGCTTTCTTT.

Here the CDR3 reads CASSLRGGRSSRPHNEQFF. The CDR3 nucleotides are TGTGCCAGCAGCCTTCGCGGCGGGAGGTCCTCCCGCCCCCACAATGAGCAGTTCTTC. The rearrangement links TRBV9 to TRBJ2-1; 8 bases align to TRBD2. The CDR3 consists of 19 residues. J was trimmed by 5 bases and V by 4 bases; bases with no gene match: 20. The germline CDR1 and CDR2 sequences are SGDLS and YYNGEE.

The chain combines TRBV6-2 or TRBV6-3 with TRBJ2-7; TRBD1 matches 10 bases. This CDR3 contains 16 residues. V trimming: 5 bases; J trimming: 3 bases; junction bases outside the gene matches: 10. The germline V gene has CDR1 MNHEY and CDR2 SVGEGT. The CDR3 nucleotides are TGTGCCAGCAGTGGCCGCCGGGGACAGGGGATCTACGAGCAGTACTTC. The encoded protein is CASSGRRGQGIYEQYF.

The chain recombines TRBV19 with TRBJ2-7; TRBD2 matches 9 bases. Trimming at V came to 3 bases and at J to 1 base, leaving 10 bases not matched to a gene. CDR1 is LNHDA, CDR2 SQIVND, per germline (reference sequence). The CDR3 totals 17 residues. The DNA for the CDR3 is TGTGCCAGTAGTATGAAATTTCTACTAGCGGGTTCCTACGAGCAGTACTTC. Encoded protein: CASSMKFLLAGSYEQYF.

V is TRBV29-1 and J is TRBJ2-1; tentative D call: TRBD1 (5 bases). The ends were cut back, 4 bases at V and 8 bases at J, with 12 bases in the middle. The CDR3 has 12 residues. Germline V gene data show CDR1 as SQVTM and CDR2 as ANQGSEA. The CDR3 region is CSVGVSGHEQFF. In nucleotides, the CDR3 is TGCAGCGTTGGGGTGTCAGGGCATGAGCAGTTCTTC.

V gene TRBV4-3 combines with J gene TRBJ1-2; 7 positions agree with TRBD1. V lost 0 bases, J lost 8 bases, and 6 bases stayed unmatched. The length of the CDR3 is 14 residues. Germline CDR1 reads LGHNA; CDR2 reads YSLEER. CDR3 bases: TGCGCCAGCAGCCAAGACGGCAGGGGGTTAGGCTACACCTTC. Translating gives CASSQDGRGLGYTF.

This clone was seen once. The V and J genes are TRBV19 and TRBJ2-1, with D possibly matching TRBD1 (5 bases). From germline, CDR1 is LNHDA and CDR2 SQIVND (reference sequence). V lost 3 bases, J lost 6 bases, and 15 bases lay in between. The CDR3 extends over 15 amino acids. CDR3 residues: CASSMGQGLGNEQFF. CDR3 sequence (DNA): TGTGCCAGTAGTATGGGTCAGGGTCTCGGCAATGAGCAGTTCTTC.

The genes are TRBV18 and TRBJ2-3; perhaps TRBD2 as D (6 bases). This CDR3 comprises 16 residues. Looked up from germline, CDR1 is KGHSH and CDR2 is LQKENI. Trimming cost V 6 bases and J 1 base, with 17 bases left between them. Here the CDR3 reads CASSRRSGLGTDTQYF. The CDR3 region has the DNA TGTGCCAGCTCCCGAAGGAGCGGGCTTGGCACAGATACGCAGTATTTT.

The rearrangement uses TRBV6-1 and TRBJ2-7; TRBD1 agrees at 8 bases. Trimming took 2 bases from V and 2 from J; bases not matched to a gene: 5. This CDR3 contains 15 residues. Germline V gene data show CDR1 as MNHNS and CDR2 as SASEGT. Here the CDR3 DNA reads TGTGCCAGCAGTGAACGCGGACAGGGAACCTACGAGCAGTACTTC. The encoded protein is CASSERGQGTYEQYF.

The chain is built from TRBV28 and TRBJ1-3, with D tentatively TRBD1 (5 bases). The CDR3 runs 16 residues. The ends were cut back, 5 bases at V and 1 base at J, with 15 bases in the middle. Germline V gene lookup returns CDR1 MDHEN and CDR2 SYDVKM. Written as DNA, the CDR3 is TGTGCCAGCAGTGGTGCAGCGGGGCATTCTGGAAACACCATATATTTT. Residues: CASSGAAGHSGNTIYF. Drawing the rest from reference TRBV28 and TRBJ1-3, the complete variable domain is DVKVTQSSRYLVKRTGEKVFLECVQDMDHENMFWYRQDPGLGLRLIYFSYDVKMKEKGDIPEGYSVSREKKERFSLILESASTNQTSMYLCASSGAAGHSGNTIYFGEGSWLTVV.